A selection of T cell receptor beta chains follows, all from one sample in a study of blood T cells in healthy people across ages. A single record per CDR3 protein comes from TCRdb applying MiXCR to the 5' RACE reads. Among about 500,000 distinct CDR3 sequences listed, less than 25% were seen once. These data are also associated with another study on T cells of mothers and their children.

The sample comprised blood. The receptors derive from a boy aged 5-17 years in good health. Each CDR3 is given with its conserved first and last residue. The D gene is left open where the match is weak. Clone sizes are given selectively: once, few, many, or a class where the clone is expanded.

size,V,J,D,DNA,CDR3
few,TRBV7-9,TRBJ2-5,-,TGTGCCAGCAGCTTAGAAGAAGGGTCCGGGGAGACCCAGTACTTC,CASSLEEGSGETQYF
few,TRBV7-9,TRBJ1-1,TRBD1,TGTGCCAGCAGGGCCGGGACAGGAGGTGCTGAAGCTTTCTTT,CASRAGTGGAEAFF
-,TRBV5-1,TRBJ2-7,-,TGCGCCAGCAGCTTGGGGTTGGGAGGTGTCTACGAGCAGTACTTC,CASSLGLGGVYEQYF
many,TRBV4-3,TRBJ2-5,-,TGCGCCAGCAGCCAAGACAGGGGAGGACAAGAGACCCAGTACTTC,CASSQDRGGQETQYF
few,TRBV6-5,TRBJ2-1,-,TGTGCCAGCAGTAGAGGCTTGCGGACTATAAACAATGAGCAGTTCTTC,CASSRGLRTINNEQFF
few,TRBV11-3,TRBJ2-2,TRBD2,TGTGCCAGCAGCCCAGGGACTAGCGGGACCCCTAACACCGGGGAGCTGTTTTTT,CASSPGTSGTPNTGELFF
few,TRBV29-1,TRBJ1-2,-,TGCAGCGAAATGCAGGTTGCGGATGGCTACACCTTC,CSEMQVADGYTF
-,TRBV28,TRBJ2-5,TRBD1,TGTGCCAGCAGTGCCGGGACAGAGACCCAAGAGACCCAGTACTTC,CASSAGTETQETQYF
-,TRBV7-9,TRBJ2-1,TRBD2,TGTGCCAGCAGATCCTTTAGCGGGGGAGACAATGAGCAGTTCTTC,CASRSFSGGDNEQFF
-,TRBV11-2,TRBJ2-4,TRBD2,TGTGCCAGCAGCTTAGATACTAGCGGGACCAACGTTGTAGCCAAAAACATTCAGTACTTC,CASSLDTSGTNVVAKNIQYF
many,TRBV6-4,TRBJ2-1,-,TGTGCCAGCAGTGGTCCCAGCGGAGCCTACAATGAGCAGTTCTTC,CASSGPSGAYNEQFF
-,TRBV12-3/TRBV12-4,TRBJ1-5,-,TGTGCCAGCAGTAGGTATAGCAATCAGCCCCAGCATTTT,CASSRYSNQPQHF
few,TRBV9,TRBJ1-3,-,TGTGCCAGCAAATACGACGGAGGAAACACCACATATTTT,CASKYDGGNTTYF
few,TRBV20-1,TRBJ2-1,TRBD1,TGCAGTGCTGACAGGGAACGGGAGCAGTTCTTC,CSADREREQFF
-,TRBV7-2,TRBJ1-4,-,TGTGCCAGCAGCTTACCGGAGGGGGAAAAACTGTTTTTT,CASSLPEGEKLFF
-,TRBV4-2,TRBJ2-7,TRBD2,TGTGCCGGCAGCCAAGAAAGTACTAGCGGTCTCTACGAGCAGTACTTC,CAGSQESTSGLYEQYF